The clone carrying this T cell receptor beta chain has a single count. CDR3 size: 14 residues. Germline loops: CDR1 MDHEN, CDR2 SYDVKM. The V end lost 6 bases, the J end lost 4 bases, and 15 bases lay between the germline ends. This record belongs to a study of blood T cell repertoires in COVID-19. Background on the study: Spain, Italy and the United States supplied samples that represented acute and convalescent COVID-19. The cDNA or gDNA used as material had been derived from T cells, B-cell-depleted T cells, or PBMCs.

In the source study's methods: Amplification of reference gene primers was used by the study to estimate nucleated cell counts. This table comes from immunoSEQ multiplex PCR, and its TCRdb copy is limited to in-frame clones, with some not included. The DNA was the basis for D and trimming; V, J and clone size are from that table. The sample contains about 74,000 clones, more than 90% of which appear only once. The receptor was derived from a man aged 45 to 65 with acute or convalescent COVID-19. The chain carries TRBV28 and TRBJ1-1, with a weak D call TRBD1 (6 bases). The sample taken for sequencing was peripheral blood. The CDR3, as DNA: TGTGCCAGCAGATCCACAGGGTCTGGCACTGAAGCTTTCTTT. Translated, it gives CASRSTGSGTEAFF.